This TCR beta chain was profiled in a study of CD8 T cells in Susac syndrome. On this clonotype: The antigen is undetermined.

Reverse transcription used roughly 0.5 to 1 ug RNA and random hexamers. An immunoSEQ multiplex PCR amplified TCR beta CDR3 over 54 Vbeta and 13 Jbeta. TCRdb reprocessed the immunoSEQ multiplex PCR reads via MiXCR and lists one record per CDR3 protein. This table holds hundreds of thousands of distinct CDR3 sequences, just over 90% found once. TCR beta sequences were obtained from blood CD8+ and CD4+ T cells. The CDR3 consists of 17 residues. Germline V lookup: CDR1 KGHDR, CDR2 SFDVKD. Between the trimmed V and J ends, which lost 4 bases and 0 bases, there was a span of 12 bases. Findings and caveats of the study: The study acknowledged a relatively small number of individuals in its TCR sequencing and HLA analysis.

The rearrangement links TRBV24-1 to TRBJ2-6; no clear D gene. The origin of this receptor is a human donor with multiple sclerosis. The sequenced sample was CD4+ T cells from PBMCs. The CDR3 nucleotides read TGTGCCACCAGTGACCATGGGCTCACCTCTGGGGCCAACGTCCTGACTTTC. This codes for CATSDHGLTSGANVLTF.